The sequence of this T cell receptor beta chain was determined in a study of T cell clonality in common variable immunodeficiency. General study points: Reportedly, TCR beta sequences from common variable immunodeficiency showed fewer deletions and N-nucleotide insertions.

Each donor provided roughly 4.5 to 9 ml of heparinized whole blood. Using immunoSEQ multiplex PCR, the repertoire was profiled, and TCRdb retains in-frame clones only, with some absent. The data list some 10,000 clones, none observed once; 6% to 7% falls to the top ten. The table lists this clone with a few counts. Its antigen is unidentified. The CDR3 is cut off 3 residues early in the read; its end comes from the germline J gene. Germline V gene data show CDR1 as LNHDA and CDR2 as SQIVND (reference sequence). With 5 bases clipped from V and 5 bases from J, the junction kept 22 bases outside the gene matches. The CDR3 has 19 residues.

Sequenced material: peripheral blood mononuclear cells. V usage is TRBV19 and J usage is TRBJ2-7; 9 nucleotides match TRBD1. The origin of this receptor is a human donor with common variable immunodeficiency. CDR3 sequence reads: CASSPPGQGGTQGGDEQYF. The CDR3 DNA, read in part, is TGTGCCAGTAGTCCACCGGGACAGGGTGGGACCCAAGGAGGGGACGAG.